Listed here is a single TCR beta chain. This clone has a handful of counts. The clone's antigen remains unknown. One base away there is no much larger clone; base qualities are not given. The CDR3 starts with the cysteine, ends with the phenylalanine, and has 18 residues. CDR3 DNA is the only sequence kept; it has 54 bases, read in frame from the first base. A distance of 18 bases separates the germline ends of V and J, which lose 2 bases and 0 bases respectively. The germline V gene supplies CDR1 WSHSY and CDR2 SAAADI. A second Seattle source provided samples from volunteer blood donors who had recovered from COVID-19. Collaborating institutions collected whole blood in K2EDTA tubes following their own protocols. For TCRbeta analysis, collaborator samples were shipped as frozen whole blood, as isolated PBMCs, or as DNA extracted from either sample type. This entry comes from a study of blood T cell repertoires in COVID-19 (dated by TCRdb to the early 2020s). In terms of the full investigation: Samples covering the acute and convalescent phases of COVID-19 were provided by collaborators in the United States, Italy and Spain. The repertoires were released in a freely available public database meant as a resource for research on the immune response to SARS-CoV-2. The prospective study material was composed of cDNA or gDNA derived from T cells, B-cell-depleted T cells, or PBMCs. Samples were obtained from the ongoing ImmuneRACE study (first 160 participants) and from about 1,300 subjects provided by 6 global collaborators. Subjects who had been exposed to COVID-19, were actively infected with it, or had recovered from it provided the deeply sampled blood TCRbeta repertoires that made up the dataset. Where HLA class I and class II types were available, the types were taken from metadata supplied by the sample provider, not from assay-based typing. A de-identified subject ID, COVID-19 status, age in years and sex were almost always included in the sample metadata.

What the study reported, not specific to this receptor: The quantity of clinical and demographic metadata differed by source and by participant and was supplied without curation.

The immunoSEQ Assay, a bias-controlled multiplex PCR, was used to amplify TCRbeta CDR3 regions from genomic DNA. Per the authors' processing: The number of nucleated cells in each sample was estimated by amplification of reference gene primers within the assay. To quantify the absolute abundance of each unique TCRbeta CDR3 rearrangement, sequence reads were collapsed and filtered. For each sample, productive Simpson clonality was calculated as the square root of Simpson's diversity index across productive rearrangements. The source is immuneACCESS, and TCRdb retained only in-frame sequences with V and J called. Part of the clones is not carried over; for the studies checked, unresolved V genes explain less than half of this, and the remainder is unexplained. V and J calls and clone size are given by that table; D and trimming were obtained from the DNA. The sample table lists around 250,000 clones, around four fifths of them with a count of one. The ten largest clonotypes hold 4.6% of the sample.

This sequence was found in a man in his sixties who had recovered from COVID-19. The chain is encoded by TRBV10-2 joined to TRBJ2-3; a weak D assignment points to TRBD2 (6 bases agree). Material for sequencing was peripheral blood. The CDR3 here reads CASSEGWVSGASTDTQYF. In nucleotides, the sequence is TGCGCCAGCAGTGAGGGGTGGGTTAGCGGAGCTAGCACAGATACGCAGTATTTT.